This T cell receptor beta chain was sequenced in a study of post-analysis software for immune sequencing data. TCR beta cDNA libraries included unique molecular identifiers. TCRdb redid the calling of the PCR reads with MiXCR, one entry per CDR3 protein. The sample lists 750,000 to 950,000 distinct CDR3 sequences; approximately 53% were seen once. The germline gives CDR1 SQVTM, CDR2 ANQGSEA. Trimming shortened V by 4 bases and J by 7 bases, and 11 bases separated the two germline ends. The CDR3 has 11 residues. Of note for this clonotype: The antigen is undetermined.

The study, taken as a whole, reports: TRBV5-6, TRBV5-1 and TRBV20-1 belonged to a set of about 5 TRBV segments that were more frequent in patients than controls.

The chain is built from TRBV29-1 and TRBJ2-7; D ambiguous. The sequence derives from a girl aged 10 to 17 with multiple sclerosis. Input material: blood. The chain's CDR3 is CSVGVPLEQYF. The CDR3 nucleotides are TGCAGCGTTGGAGTCCCTTTGGAGCAGTACTTC.